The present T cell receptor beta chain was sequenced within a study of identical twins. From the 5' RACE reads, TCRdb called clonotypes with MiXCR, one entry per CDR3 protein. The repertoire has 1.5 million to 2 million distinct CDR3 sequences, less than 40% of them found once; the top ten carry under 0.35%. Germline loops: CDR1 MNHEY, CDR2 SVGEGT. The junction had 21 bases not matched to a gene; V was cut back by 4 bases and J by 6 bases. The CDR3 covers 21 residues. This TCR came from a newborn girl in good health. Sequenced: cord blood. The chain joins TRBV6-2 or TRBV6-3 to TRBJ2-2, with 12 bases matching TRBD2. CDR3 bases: TGTGCCAGCAGTTTCTCCCCGCGACTAGCGGGAGTTATTTTAATCCCCGGGGAGCTGTTTTTT. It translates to CASSFSPRLAGVILIPGELFF.